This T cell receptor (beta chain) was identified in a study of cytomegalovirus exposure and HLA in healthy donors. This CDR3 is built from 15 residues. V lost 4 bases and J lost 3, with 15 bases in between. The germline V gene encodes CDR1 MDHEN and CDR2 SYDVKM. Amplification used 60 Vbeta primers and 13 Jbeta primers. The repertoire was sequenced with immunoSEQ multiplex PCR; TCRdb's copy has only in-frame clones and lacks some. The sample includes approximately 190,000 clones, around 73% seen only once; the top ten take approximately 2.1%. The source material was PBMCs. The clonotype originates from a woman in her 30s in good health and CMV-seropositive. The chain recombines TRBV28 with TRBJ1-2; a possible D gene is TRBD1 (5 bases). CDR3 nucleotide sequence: TGTGCCAGCAGTTCAAACATCCGGGGGGACTATGGCTACACCTTC. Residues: CASSSNIRGDYGYTF.